The 14 T cell receptor beta chains in this list originate from one sample, sequenced in a study of beta chain features in type 1 diabetes. Every isolated RNA sample was fully reverse transcribed, so sequencing captured expressed TCRB transcripts. Sequencing used immunoSEQ multiplex PCR; TCRdb keeps in-frame clones, though not all of them. The data contain 350,000 to 450,000 clones, approximately 16% of them seen just once; the ten biggest clones take up approximately 0.019%. The sample taken for sequencing was naive CD4+ T cells from blood. Every receptor here comes from a woman under 30 in good health.

This chain links TRBV28 with TRBJ2-1; 15 positions match TRBD2. The CDR3 runs to 15 residues. The trim removed 6 bases at V and 10 bases at J, leaving 7 bases unmatched. Germline assignment: CDR1 MDHEN and CDR2 SYDVKM. The CDR3 bases are TGTGCCAGCAGCTGGACTAGCGGGAGGGCTCGGGAGCAGTTCTTC. This gives the protein CASSWTSGRAREQFF.

This sequence joins TRBV7-9 and TRBJ2-3, with TRBD2 matching over 11 bases. The V and J ends lost 7 bases and 3 bases, in that order; junction bases with no gene match: 6. The CDR3 contains 15 residues. Germline lookup yields CDR1 SEHNR and CDR2 FQNEAQ (reference sequence). The CDR3 nucleotides read TGTGCCAGCACTATAGCGGGAGGGCCGACAGATACGCAGTATTTT. The encoded protein is CASTIAGGPTDTQYF.

The chain recombines TRBV19 with TRBJ2-7, with 10 bases fitting TRBD2. J gave up 4 bases and V 3 bases, and 9 bases lay outside the gene matches. CDR3 size: 16 residues. Germline CDR1 LNHDA, CDR2 SQIVND (reference sequence). CDR3 bases: TGTGCCAGTAGTATTGGTCCGGCTAGCGGGAGATACGAGCAGTACTTC. Translation: CASSIGPASGRYEQYF. Complete variable domain (other parts from reference TRBV19 and TRBJ2-7): DGGITQSPKYLFRKEGQNVTLSCEQNLNHDAMYWYRQDPGQGLRLIYYSQIVNDFQKGDIAEGYSVSREKKESFPLTVTSAQKNPTAFYLCASSIGPASGRYEQYFGPGTRLTVT.

This clone was detected only a few times. The chain couples TRBV28 to TRBJ2-7; D call uncertain. The CDR3 length is 14 residues. Germline-derived CDR1 and CDR2 are MDHEN and SYDVKM. Trimming shortened V by 5 bases and J by 3 bases, and 14 bases separated the two germline ends. The CDR3 region has the DNA TGTGCCAGCAGTCGGCGGTCAGTCTTCTACGAGCAGTACTTC. This encodes CASSRRSVFYEQYF.

In its sample, this clone was seen a few times. The chain uses TRBV7-9 and TRBJ2-5, with TRBD2 matching over 8 bases. J was trimmed by 5 bases and V by 10 bases; bases with no gene match: 12. Germline CDR1 SEHNR, CDR2 FQNEAQ (reference sequence). This CDR3 is 14 amino acids long. The CDR3 spells CAILVAGGRETQYF. Written as DNA, the CDR3 is TGTGCCATCTTGGTGGCGGGAGGTAGGGAGACCCAGTACTTC.

The chain carries TRBV9 and TRBJ1-4, with D hard to call. V lost 0 bases and J 8 bases, leaving 20 bases between the germline ends. Germline CDR1 and CDR2: SGDLS and YYNGEE. This CDR3 is built from 17 residues. CDR3 sequence reads: CASSVGRSPRSGEKLFF. As DNA, the CDR3 is TGTGCCAGCAGCGTAGGGAGATCGCCCCGGTCGGGGGAAAAACTGTTTTTT. Variable domain in full (rest from reference TRBV9 and TRBJ1-4): DSGVTQTPKHLITATGQRVTLRCSPRSGDLSVYWYQQSLDQGLQFLIQYYNGEERAKGNILERFSAQQFPDLHSELNLSSLELGDSALYFCASSVGRSPRSGEKLFFGSGTQLSVL.

The J gene is TRBJ2-2, the V gene TRBV4-2; D may be TRBD2 (6 bases). The V end was cut by 2 bases, the J end by 5 bases, with 12 bases between. The CDR3 has 15 residues. Germline CDR1 reads LGHNA; CDR2 reads YNFKEQ. The CDR3 sequence is CASSQRSAGTGELFF. DNA of the CDR3: TGTGCCAGCAGCCAAAGGTCCGCGGGGACCGGGGAGCTGTTTTTT.

A few counts support this clone. The rearrangement links TRBV7-2 to TRBJ2-2; possible D gene TRBD2, 5 bases. This CDR3 is 14 amino acids long. Germline V CDR1 and CDR2: SGHTA, FQGNSA. Trimming shortened V by 4 bases and J by 3 bases, and 9 bases separated the two germline ends. In nucleotides, the CDR3 is TGTGCCAGCAGCTCCCGGGGAGACACCGGGGAGCTGTTTTTT. Amino acids: CASSSRGDTGELFF.

V usage is TRBV5-1 and J usage is TRBJ1-1, with a weak D call TRBD1 (5 bases). The CDR3 contains 14 residues. CDR1 SGHRS and CDR2 YFSETQ come from the germline V gene. V lost 5 bases, J lost 0 bases, and 11 bases lay in between. The CDR3, as DNA: TGCGCCAGCAGTATTCAGGGAATGAACACTGAAGCTTTCTTT. Its translation: CASSIQGMNTEAFF.

Only a few counts were recorded for this clone. As DNA, the CDR3 is TGTGCCAGCACCCAAGACTCTCCCTACGAGCAGTACTTC. Translating gives CASTQDSPYEQYF. J is TRBJ2-7 and V is TRBV28; no reliable D call. Per germline, CDR1 MDHEN and CDR2 SYDVKM. Trimming pared 7 bases from V and 2 bases from J, leaving 12 bases between. CDR3 length: 13 amino acids.

The V and J genes are TRBV5-1 and TRBJ2-7, with 8 bases matching TRBD1. V dropped 5 bases and J dropped 3; count of bases not matched to a gene: 7. Looked up from germline, CDR1 is SGHRS and CDR2 is YFSETQ. The CDR3 covers 14 residues. DNA of the CDR3: TGCGCCAGCAGACCCGGACAGGGCCTCTACGAGCAGTACTTC. Its translation: CASRPGQGLYEQYF.

The table lists this clone with a few counts. The V and J genes are TRBV25-1 and TRBJ1-1, with a tentative D call TRBD1 (6 bases). The V gene's germline CDR1 is MGHDK and CDR2 SYGVNS. The CDR3 has 14 amino acids. Between the trimmed V and J ends, which lost 7 bases and 4 bases, there was a span of 16 bases. The CDR3 nucleotides are TGTGCCAGCACCGACGGGGGGCCAGCCACTGAAGCTTTCTTT. Protein sequence: CASTDGGPATEAFF.

J is TRBJ2-1 and V is TRBV29-1; 8 nucleotides line up with TRBD1. CDR3 size: 14 residues. The germline CDR1 and CDR2 sequences are SQVTM and ANQGSEA. V lost 4 bases and J lost 4; bases outside the gene matches: 6. Written as DNA, the CDR3 is TGCAGCGTTGGTGGGACAGGAAATTACAATGAGCAGTTCTTC. Translating it yields CSVGGTGNYNEQFF.

This clone was seen a few times. The chain carries TRBV28 and TRBJ2-1, with 13 nucleotides matching TRBD2. Losses at the gene ends were 6 bases for V and 7 bases for J; bases not matched to a gene: 6. The V gene's germline CDR1 is MDHEN and CDR2 SYDVKM. This CDR3 has 15 residues. The CDR3 loop is CASRPPGLAGNEQFF. The CDR3 DNA sequence: TGTGCCAGCAGACCACCGGGACTAGCGGGGAATGAGCAGTTCTTC.